This entry features one T cell receptor beta chain sequence. Its specificity is unknown. This record belongs to a study of cytomegalovirus exposure and HLA in healthy donors. V lost 0 bases and J 5 bases, leaving 11 bases between the germline ends. The CDR3 consists of 14 residues. CDR1 SGHTA and CDR2 FQGTGA come from the germline V gene. Study-wide points: Some TCR beta chains (more than 150 of them) were listed as cytomegalovirus-associated. TRBV6-2, TRBV6-3 and other indistinguishable V segments were excluded. Common viral pathogens seemed to be connected with several of the most significant clusters, according to a later analysis.

Donors were ostensibly healthy at sampling, although undocumented immune exposures were probable. PCR used 60 Vbeta primers and 13 Jbeta primers. Sequencing was performed with immunoSEQ multiplex PCR; in TCRdb, only in-frame clones are kept and a portion is missing. The sample has about 200,000 clones, 70% to 80% seen once. This chain uses TRBV7-3 with TRBJ2-7; no clear D gene. The sequencing sample was made of PBMCs. This receptor was identified in a man aged 40-55 years in good health and CMV-seronegative. This CDR3 reads CASSLTGLTDEQYF. The CDR3 DNA reads as TGTGCCAGCAGCTTAACGGGCCTAACGGACGAGCAGTACTTC.